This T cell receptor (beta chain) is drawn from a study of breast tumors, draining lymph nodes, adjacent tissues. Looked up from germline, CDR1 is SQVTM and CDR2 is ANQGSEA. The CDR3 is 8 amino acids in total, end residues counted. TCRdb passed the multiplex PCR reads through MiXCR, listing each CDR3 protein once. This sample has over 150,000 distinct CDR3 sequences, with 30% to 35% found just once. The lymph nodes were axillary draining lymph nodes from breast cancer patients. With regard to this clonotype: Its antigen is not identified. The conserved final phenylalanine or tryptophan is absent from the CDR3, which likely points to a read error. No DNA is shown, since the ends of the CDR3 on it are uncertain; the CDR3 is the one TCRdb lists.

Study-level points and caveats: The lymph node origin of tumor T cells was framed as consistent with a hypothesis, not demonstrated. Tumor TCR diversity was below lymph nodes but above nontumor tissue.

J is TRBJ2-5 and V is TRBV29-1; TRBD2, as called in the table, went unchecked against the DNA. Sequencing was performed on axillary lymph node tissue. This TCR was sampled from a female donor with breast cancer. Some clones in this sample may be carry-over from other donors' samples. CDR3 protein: CSVDGLAG.